The clone carrying this TCR beta chain was seen ten or more times. What it binds is unknown. This sample was taken from a study of T cells in Graves' hyperthyroidism and ophthalmopathy. Authors of the study amplified TCR beta CDR3 regions from RNA transcripts. Carried out on the TCR CDR3, a first-round RT-PCR used the HTBI primer set. TCRdb fed the multiplex PCR reads into MiXCR, producing one record per CDR3 protein. Of 350,000 or so distinct CDR3 sequences listed, roughly 15% were seen once; the top ten hold around a third. Source material for PBMCs was over 7.5 ml fresh peripheral blood. Study conclusions and caveats: Ophthalmopathy stood apart from stable hyperthyroidism in a 13 V-J model.

Germline-derived CDR1 and CDR2 are LGHDT and YNNKEL (reference sequence). The CDR3 loop spans 14 amino acids. The V and J ends lost 2 bases and 7 bases respectively, with 12 bases between them. The receptor was derived from a woman between 25 and 40 years old with Graves' hyperthyroidism that later progressed to Graves' ophthalmopathy. This chain links TRBV3-1 with TRBJ2-4, with D unresolved. Sequenced sample: blood. Here the CDR3 DNA reads TGTGCCAGCAGCCAAACAGATGCGAGCAACATTCAGTACTTC. Protein: CASSQTDASNIQYF.